The source of this T cell receptor beta chain is a study of response to subunit inactivated influenza vaccine. TCRdb itself ran the RT-PCR reads through MiXCR, one entry per CDR3 protein. The sample lists roughly 700,000 distinct CDR3 sequences, around 13% occurring once. From germline, CDR1 is DFQATT and CDR2 SNEGSKA (reference sequence). The V end lost 3 bases, the J end lost 4 bases, and 18 bases lay between the germline ends. The CDR3 has 15 residues. The rearrangement links TRBV20-1 to TRBJ2-5; D tentatively reads TRBD1 or TRBD2 (5 bases each). The sequencing here drew on PBMCs from blood, taken 14 to 15 days before vaccination. This TCR derives from a man aged 50 to 60 who received an inactivated influenza vaccine. The CDR3 coding sequence is TGCAGTGCTAGTGATCCTGGGGGTGGGTCAGAGACCCAGTACTTC. The encoded protein is CSASDPGGGSETQYF.